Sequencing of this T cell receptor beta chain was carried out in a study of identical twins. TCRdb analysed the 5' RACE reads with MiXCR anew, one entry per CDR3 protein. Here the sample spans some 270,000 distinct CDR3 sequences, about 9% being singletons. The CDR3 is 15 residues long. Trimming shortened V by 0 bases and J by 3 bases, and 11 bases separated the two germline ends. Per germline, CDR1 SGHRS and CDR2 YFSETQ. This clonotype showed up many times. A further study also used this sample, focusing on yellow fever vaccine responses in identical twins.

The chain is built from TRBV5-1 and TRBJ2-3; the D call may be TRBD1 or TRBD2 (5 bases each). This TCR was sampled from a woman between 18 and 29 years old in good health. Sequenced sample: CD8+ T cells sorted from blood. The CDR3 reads CASSLAGTRTDTQYF. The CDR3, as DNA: TGCGCCAGCAGCTTGGCCGGGACCAGAACAGATACGCAGTATTTT. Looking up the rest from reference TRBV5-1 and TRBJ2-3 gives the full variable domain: KAGVTQTPRYLIKTRGQQVTLSCSPISGHRSVSWYQQTPGQGLQFLFEYFSETQRNKGNFPGRFSGRQFSNSRSEMNVSTLELGDSALYLCASSLAGTRTDTQYFGPGTRLTVL.